This T cell receptor beta chain was captured in a study of cytomegalovirus exposure and HLA in healthy donors. General study points: Roughly uniform depth of sequencing across donors was assumed in presence/absence analyses. As a later analysis showed, a missense DCLRE1C variant was linked to trimming of TCR beta V- and J-genes. TCR beta V segments were, for the most part, productive about 87% or about 30% of the time in an earlier analysis.

Unmatched junction bases numbered 6, after V lost 5 bases and J lost 4 bases. The CDR3 has 16 residues. Germline V CDR1 and CDR2: SGHTA, FQGNSA. Remarks on this clone: What it recognizes is unknown.

A multiplex PCR was run with 60 Vbeta primers and 13 Jbeta primers. The method was immunoSEQ multiplex PCR; TCRdb's version includes in-frame clones alone and lacks a portion of them. The table records 53,000 or so clones, 70% to 75% of them present only once. This receptor was identified in a man younger than 40 in good health and CMV-seropositive. This chain links TRBV7-2 with TRBJ2-5, with 14 bases identical to TRBD2. Sequencing used PBMCs. In DNA, the CDR3 is TGTGCCAGCAGCACCCCCGGGACTAGCGGGGGAGAGACCCAGTACTTC. The encoded protein is CASSTPGTSGGETQYF.